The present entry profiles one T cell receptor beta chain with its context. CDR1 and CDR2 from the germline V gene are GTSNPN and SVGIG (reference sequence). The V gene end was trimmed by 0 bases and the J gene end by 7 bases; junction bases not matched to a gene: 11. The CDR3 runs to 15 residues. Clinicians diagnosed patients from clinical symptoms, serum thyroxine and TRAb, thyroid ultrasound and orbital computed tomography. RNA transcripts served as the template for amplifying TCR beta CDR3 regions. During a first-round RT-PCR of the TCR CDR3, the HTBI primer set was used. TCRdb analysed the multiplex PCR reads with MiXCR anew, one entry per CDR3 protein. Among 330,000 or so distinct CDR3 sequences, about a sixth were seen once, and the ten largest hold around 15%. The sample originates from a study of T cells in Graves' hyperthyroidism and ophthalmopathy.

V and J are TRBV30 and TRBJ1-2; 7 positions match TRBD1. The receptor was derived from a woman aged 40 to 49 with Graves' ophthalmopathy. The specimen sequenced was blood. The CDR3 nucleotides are TGTGCCTGGAGTGTGCCATCACAGGGGCCCGGTGGCTACACCTTC. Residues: CAWSVPSQGPGGYTF.